Each of the 14 T cell receptor beta chains below was sequenced from the same sample in a study of T cells in Graves' hyperthyroidism and ophthalmopathy. Regions amplified from RNA transcripts were the TCR beta CDR3 regions. First-round RT-PCR of the TCR CDR3 relied on the HTBI primer set. TCRdb processed the multiplex PCR reads anew with MiXCR; each CDR3 protein has one entry. There are about 380,000 distinct CDR3 sequences in the sample; approximately 12% occur only once, and around 21% lies in the top ten. The sample taken for sequencing was blood. The receptor set was obtained from a man aged 25 to 40 with Graves' hyperthyroidism that later progressed to Graves' ophthalmopathy.

A note on this clonotype: A much more abundant neighbour one base away suggests this may be a read error. CDR3 sequence reads: CASSSGLYPPLHF. CDR3 nucleotide sequence: TGTGCCAGCAGTTCGGGGCTTTATCCACCCCTCCACTTT. The V gene is TRBV12-3 or TRBV12-4, the J gene TRBJ1-6; perhaps TRBD1 as D (5 bases). The CDR3 totals 13 residues. V was trimmed by 4 bases and J by 11 bases, leaving 12 bases between them.

The chain links TRBV7-9 to TRBJ2-5; D possibly corresponds to TRBD1 (6 bases). This CDR3 region has 13 residues. V lost 5 bases and J lost 7, with 14 bases in between. Per germline, CDR1 SEHNR and CDR2 FQNEAQ (reference sequence). CDR3: CASSPLGGGTQYF. In nucleotides, the CDR3 is TGTGCCAGCAGCCCCCTAGGGGGTGGGACCCAGTACTTC.

This clonotype was counted many times. The chain couples TRBV12-5 to TRBJ2-5; D call uncertain. The germline V and J ends were trimmed by 3 bases and 5 bases, with 7 bases remaining between them. CDR1 is LGHNT, CDR2 FRNRAP, per germline. CDR3 length: 12 residues. CDR3 loop: CASGFVFETQYF. The CDR3 DNA is TGTGCTAGTGGTTTTGTGTTCGAGACCCAGTACTTC. The full variable domain, rest sourced from reference TRBV12-5 and TRBJ2-5, is DARVTQTPRHKVTEMGQEVTMRCQPILGHNTVFWYRQTMMQGLELLAYFRNRAPLDDSGMPKDRFSAEMPDATLATLKIQPSEPRDSAVYFCASGFVFETQYFGPGTRLLVL.

This clonotype appeared many times. The chain uses TRBV6-4 and TRBJ1-2; D possibly corresponds to TRBD1 (5 bases). Between the trimmed V and J ends, which lost 0 bases and 6 bases, there was a span of 8 bases. This CDR3 has 13 amino acids. Germline CDR1 and CDR2: MRHNA and SNTAGT. Here the CDR3 DNA reads TGTGCCAGCAGTGACTCAACGGGGGATGGCTACACCTTC. Translation gives CASSDSTGDGYTF.

This clonotype came up once. The chain is built from TRBV12-3 or TRBV12-4 and TRBJ2-2; 8 bases agree with TRBD2. The CDR3 has 17 amino acids. J lost 4 bases, V lost 7 bases, and 14 bases had no gene match. Here the CDR3 DNA reads TGTGCCAGCAAAACCCGGGGGTCGGGGGGGCTCACCGGGGAGCTGTTTTTT. Protein sequence: CASKTRGSGGLTGELFF.

This clonotype was seen ten or more times. The chain has TRBV12-3 or TRBV12-4 and TRBJ2-7; D ambiguous. With 0 bases removed from V and 1 base from J, the gap between germline ends came to 16 bases. CDR3 size: 17 residues. CDR3 protein: CASSLAWPGEPSYEQYF. DNA of the CDR3: TGTGCCAGCAGTTTAGCCTGGCCAGGAGAGCCTTCCTACGAGCAGTACTTC.

There are many counts of this clonotype. The chain is built from TRBV7-2 and TRBJ1-1; D is possibly TRBD1 (6 bases). Germline assignment: CDR1 SGHTA and CDR2 FQGNSA. The CDR3 runs to 16 residues. V dropped 4 bases and J dropped 4 bases, with 19 bases sitting between them. The CDR3 spells CASSSSARGRSTEAFF. CDR3 in DNA: TGTGCCAGCAGCTCCTCGGCGCGGGGGCGCTCCACTGAAGCTTTCTTT.

Comments on this clonotype: A much larger clone is a single base away; this may be a read error. The chain links TRBV28 to TRBJ1-3, with a possible D match to TRBD1 (5 bases). CDR3 size: 13 residues. V lost 7 bases, J lost 7 bases, and 14 bases lay in between. Germline V CDR1 and CDR2: MDHEN, SYDVKM. As DNA, the CDR3 is TGTGCCAGCAACCCTCCTCGGGGGAACACCATATATTTT. It yields the protein CASNPPRGNTIYF.

Only a few counts were recorded for this clonotype. J is TRBJ2-1 and V is TRBV20-1, with a possible D match to TRBD1 (6 bases). Germline CDR1 and CDR2: DFQATT and SNEGSKA (reference sequence). CDR3 length equals 12 residues. V was trimmed by 4 bases and J by 13 bases, leaving 17 bases between them. CDR3 sequence (DNA): TGCAGTGCTACAAAAGGACAGTCTCGACAGTTCTTC. It is translated as CSATKGQSRQFF.

This clonotype was found a few times. The rearrangement joins TRBV25-1 to TRBJ1-6; a possible D gene is TRBD1 (5 bases). There are 15 residues in the CDR3. In germline, CDR1 is MGHDK, CDR2 SYGVNS. Trimming shortened V by 2 bases and J by 8 bases, and 13 bases separated the two germline ends. The CDR3 protein is CASSEVGTPHSPLHF. The CDR3 coding sequence is TGTGCCAGCAGTGAAGTTGGGACTCCTCATTCACCCCTCCACTTT. The whole variable domain, remainder taken from reference TRBV25-1 and TRBJ1-6, is EADIYQTPRYLVIGTGKKITLECSQTMGHDKMYWYQQDPGMELHLIHYSYGVNSTEKGDLSSESTVSRIRTEHFPLTLESARPSHTSQYLCASSEVGTPHSPLHFGNGTRLTVT.

Regarding this clonotype: Just one base apart from a much larger clone, this may be a read error. The rearrangement joins TRBV12-3 or TRBV12-4 to TRBJ2-3; 13 bases agree with TRBD2. The CDR3 runs 17 residues. After removal of 5 bases from V and 4 bases from J, the junction contained 9 bases not matched to a gene. CDR3 amino acids: CASSAPTSGGAPDTQYF. In nucleotides, the CDR3 is TGTGCCAGCAGTGCCCCCACTAGCGGGGGGGCCCCAGATACGCAGTATTTT.

In its sample, this clonotype was seen many times. The chain joins TRBV30 to TRBJ1-4; D is possibly TRBD1 (6 bases). Trimming took 4 bases from V and 2 from J, leaving 11 bases between them. The CDR3 covers 14 residues. Germline CDR1 reads GTSNPN; CDR2 reads SVGIG (reference sequence). DNA for the CDR3: TGTGCCTGGAAAAAAACAGGGACTAATGAAAAACTGTTTTTT. Amino acids: CAWKKTGTNEKLFF. Drawing the rest from reference TRBV30 and TRBJ1-4, the complete variable domain is SQTIHQWPATLVQPVGSPLSLECTVEGTSNPNLYWYRQAAGRGLQLLFYSVGIGQISSEVPQNLSASRPQDRQFILSSKKLLLSDSGFYLCAWKKTGTNEKLFFGSGTQLSVL.

V and J are TRBV7-9 and TRBJ2-7, with D possibly TRBD1 on 7 matching bases. Germline V gene sequence: CDR1 SEHNR, CDR2 FQNEAQ (reference sequence). Trimming took off 3 bases at V and 4 bases at J, with 13 bases between the two ends. CDR3 length: 14 amino acids. Written as DNA, the CDR3 is TGTGCCAGCAGCTTGGAGGGACAGAGTTACGAGCAGTACTTC. It is translated as CASSLEGQSYEQYF.

A few counts support this clonotype. DNA for the CDR3: TGCAGTGCTTTCTCGTTAGCTGGGTTTAATGAAAAACTGTTTTTT. This sequence encodes CSAFSLAGFNEKLFF. The chain combines TRBV20-1 with TRBJ1-4; the D is unclear. CDR1 DFQATT and CDR2 SNEGSKA come from the germline V gene (reference sequence). V lost 5 bases and J lost 4, with 17 bases in between. The CDR3 loop spans 15 amino acids.